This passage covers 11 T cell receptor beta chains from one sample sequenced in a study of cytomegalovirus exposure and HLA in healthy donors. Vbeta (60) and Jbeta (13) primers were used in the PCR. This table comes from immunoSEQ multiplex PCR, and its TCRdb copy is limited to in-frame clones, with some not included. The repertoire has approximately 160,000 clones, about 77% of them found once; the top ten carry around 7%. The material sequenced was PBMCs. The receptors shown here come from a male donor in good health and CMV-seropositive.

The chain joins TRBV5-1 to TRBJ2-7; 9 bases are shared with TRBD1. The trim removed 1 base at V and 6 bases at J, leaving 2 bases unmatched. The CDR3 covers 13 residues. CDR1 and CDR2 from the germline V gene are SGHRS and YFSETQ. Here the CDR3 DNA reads TGCGCCAGCAGCTTGACAGGGGGCATCGAGCAGTACTTC. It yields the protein CASSLTGGIEQYF.

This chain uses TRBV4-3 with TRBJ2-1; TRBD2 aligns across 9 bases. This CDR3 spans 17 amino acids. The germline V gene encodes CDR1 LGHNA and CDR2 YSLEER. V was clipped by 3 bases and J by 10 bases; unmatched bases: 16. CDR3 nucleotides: TGCGCCAGCAGCCAGGGCAGCGTAGCGGGGGAGGCCGGCGAGCAGTTCTTC. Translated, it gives CASSQGSVAGEAGEQFF.

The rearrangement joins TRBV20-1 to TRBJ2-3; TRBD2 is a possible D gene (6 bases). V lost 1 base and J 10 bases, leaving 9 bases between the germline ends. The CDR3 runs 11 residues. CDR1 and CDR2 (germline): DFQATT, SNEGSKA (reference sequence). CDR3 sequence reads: CSARGGEAQYF. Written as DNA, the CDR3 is TGCAGTGCTAGAGGCGGGGAGGCGCAGTATTTT.

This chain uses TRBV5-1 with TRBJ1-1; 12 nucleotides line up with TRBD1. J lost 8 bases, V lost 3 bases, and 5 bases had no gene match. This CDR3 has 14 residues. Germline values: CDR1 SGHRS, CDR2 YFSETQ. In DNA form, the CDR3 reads TGCGCCAGCAGCTCGGGACAGGGGGCCGACGAAGCTTTCTTT. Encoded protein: CASSSGQGADEAFF.

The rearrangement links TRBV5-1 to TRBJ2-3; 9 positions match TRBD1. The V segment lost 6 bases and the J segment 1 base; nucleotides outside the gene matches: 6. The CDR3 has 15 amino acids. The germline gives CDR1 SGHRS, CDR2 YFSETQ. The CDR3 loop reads CASTRDRAGTDTQYF. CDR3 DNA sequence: TGCGCCAGCACACGGGACAGGGCTGGCACAGATACGCAGTATTTT.

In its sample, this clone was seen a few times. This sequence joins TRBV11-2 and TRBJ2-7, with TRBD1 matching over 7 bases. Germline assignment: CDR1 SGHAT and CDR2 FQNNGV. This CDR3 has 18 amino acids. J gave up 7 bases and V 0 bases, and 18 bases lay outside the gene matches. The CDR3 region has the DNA TGTGCCAGCAGCTTAGATGGTGGCGGTGGGAGCAGGGACAGAGAGCAGTACTTC. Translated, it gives CASSLDGGGGSRDREQYF. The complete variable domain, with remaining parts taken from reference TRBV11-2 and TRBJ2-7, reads EAGVAQSPRYKIIEKRQSVAFWCNPISGHATLYWYQQILGQGPKLLIQFQNNGVVDDSQLPKDRFSAERLKGVDSTLKIQPAKLEDSAVYLCASSLDGGGGSRDREQYFGPGTRLTVT.

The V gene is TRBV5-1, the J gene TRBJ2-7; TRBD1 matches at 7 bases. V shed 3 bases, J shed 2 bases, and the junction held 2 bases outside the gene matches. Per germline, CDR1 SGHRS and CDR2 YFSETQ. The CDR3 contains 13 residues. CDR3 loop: CASSWTGTYEQYF. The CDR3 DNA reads TGCGCCAGCAGCTGGACAGGTACCTACGAGCAGTACTTC.

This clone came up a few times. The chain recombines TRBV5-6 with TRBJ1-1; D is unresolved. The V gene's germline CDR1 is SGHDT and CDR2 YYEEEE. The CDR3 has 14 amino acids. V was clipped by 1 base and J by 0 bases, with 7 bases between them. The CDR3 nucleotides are TGTGCCAGCAGCTTGCGGTATTTGAACACTGAAGCTTTCTTT. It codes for CASSLRYLNTEAFF.

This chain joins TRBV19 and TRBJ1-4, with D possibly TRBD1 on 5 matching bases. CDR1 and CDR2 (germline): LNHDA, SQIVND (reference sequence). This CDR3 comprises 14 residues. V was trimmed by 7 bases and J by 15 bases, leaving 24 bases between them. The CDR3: CASIGQGSPQTMFF. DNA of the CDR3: TGTGCCAGTATAGGCCAGGGTTCCCCACAGACCATGTTTTTT.

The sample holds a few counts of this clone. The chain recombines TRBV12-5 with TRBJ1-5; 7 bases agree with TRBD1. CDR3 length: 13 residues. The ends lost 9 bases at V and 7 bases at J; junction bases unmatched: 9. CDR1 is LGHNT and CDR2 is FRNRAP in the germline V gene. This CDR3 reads CASGPGGHQPQHF. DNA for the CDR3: TGTGCTAGCGGCCCAGGGGGACACCAGCCCCAGCATTTT.

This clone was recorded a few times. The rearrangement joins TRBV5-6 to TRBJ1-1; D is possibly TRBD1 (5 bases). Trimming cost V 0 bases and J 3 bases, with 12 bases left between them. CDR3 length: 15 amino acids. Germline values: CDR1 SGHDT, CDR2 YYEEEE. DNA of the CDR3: TGTGCCAGCAGCTTGGAACTACGGGGGGACACTGAAGCTTTCTTT. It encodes CASSLELRGDTEAFF.